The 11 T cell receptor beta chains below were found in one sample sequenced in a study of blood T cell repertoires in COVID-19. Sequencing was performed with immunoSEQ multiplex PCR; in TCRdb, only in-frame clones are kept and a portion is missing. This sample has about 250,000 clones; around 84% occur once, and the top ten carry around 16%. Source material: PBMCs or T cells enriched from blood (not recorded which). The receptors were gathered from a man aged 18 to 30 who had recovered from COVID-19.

The CDR3 coding sequence is TGTGCCAGCAGCTCCGCGCAGGGGCAGGCAAAGGGAGAGACCCAGTACTTC. Translated: CASSSAQGQAKGETQYF. The chain uses TRBV7-9 and TRBJ2-5; D may be TRBD1 (6 bases). V lost 4 bases to trimming and J lost 4 bases, with 22 bases between them. The germline CDR1 and CDR2 sequences are SEHNR and FQNEAQ (reference sequence). The CDR3 has 17 amino acids. Full variable domain (missing parts from reference TRBV7-9 and TRBJ2-5): DTGVSQNPRHKITKRGQNVTFRCDPISEHNRLYWYRQTLGQGPEFLTYFQNEAQLEKSRLLSDRFSAERPKGSFSTLEIQRTEQGDSAMYLCASSSAQGQAKGETQYFGPGTRLLVL.

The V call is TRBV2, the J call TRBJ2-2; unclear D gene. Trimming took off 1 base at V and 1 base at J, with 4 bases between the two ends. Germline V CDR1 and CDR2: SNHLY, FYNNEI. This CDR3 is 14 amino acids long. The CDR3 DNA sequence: TGTGCCAGCAGTGAAGGACTGAACACCGGGGAGCTGTTTTTT. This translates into CASSEGLNTGELFF.

CDR3 residues: CASSSMDRRDGYTF. For the CDR3, the DNA is TGTGCCAGCAGCTCAATGGACAGGCGAGATGGCTACACCTTC. V is TRBV5-6 and J is TRBJ1-2; 7 nucleotides line up with TRBD1. The CDR3 length is 14 residues. Germline values: CDR1 SGHDT, CDR2 YYEEEE. With V trimmed by 3 bases and J by 6 bases, 8 bases remained unmatched. The variable domain in full, completed from reference TRBV5-6 and TRBJ1-2, reads DAGVTQSPTHLIKTRGQQVTLRCSPKSGHDTVSWYQQALGQGPQFIFQYYEEEERQRGNFPDRFSGHQFPNYSSELNVNALLLGDSALYLCASSSMDRRDGYTFGSGTRLTVV.

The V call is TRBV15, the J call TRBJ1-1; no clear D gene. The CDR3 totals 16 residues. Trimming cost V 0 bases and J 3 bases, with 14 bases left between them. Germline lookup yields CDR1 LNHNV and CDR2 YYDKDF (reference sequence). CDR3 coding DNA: TGTGCCACCAGCAGAGACTTTCGAGGGTCCGACACTGAAGCTTTCTTT. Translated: CATSRDFRGSDTEAFF.

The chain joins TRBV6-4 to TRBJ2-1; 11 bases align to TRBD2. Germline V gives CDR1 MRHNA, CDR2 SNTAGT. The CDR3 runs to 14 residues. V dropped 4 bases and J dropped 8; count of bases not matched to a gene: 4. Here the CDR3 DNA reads TGTGCCAGCAGTGTTAGCGGGAGGGCAGATGAGCAGTTCTTC. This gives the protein CASSVSGRADEQFF.

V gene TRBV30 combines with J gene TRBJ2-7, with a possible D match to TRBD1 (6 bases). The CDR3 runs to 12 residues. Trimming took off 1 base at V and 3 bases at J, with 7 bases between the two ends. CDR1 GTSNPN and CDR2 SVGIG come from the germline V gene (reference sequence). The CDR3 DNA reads TGTGCCTGGAGTGAAGGGGGCTACGAGCAGTACTTC. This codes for CAWSEGGYEQYF.

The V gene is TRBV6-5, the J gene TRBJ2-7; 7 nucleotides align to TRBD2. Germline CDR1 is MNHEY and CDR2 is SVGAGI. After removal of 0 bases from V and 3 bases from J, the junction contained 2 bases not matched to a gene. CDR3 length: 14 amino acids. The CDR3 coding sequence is TGTGCCAGCAGTTACTCGACTAGCAACTACGAGCAGTACTTC. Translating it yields CASSYSTSNYEQYF.

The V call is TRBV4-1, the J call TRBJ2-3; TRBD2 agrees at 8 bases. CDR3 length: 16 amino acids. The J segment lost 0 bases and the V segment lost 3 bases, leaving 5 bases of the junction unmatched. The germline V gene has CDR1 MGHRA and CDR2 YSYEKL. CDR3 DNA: TGCGCCAGCAGCCAGCGGGGGGCCGAGAGCACAGATACGCAGTATTTT. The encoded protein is CASSQRGAESTDTQYF.

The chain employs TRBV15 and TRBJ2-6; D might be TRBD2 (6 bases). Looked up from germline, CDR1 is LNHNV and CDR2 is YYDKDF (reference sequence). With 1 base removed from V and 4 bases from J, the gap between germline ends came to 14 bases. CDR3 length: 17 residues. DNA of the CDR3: TGTGCCACCAGCAGAGGGTCTGCGGGGACCGGGGCCAACGTCCTGACTTTC. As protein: CATSRGSAGTGANVLTF.

The CDR3 DNA reads as TGTGCCAGCAGCAAAGGGGCTAGCGGGAGGCTGGGGCCCACAGATACGCAGTATTTT. Encoded protein: CASSKGASGRLGPTDTQYF. The chain combines TRBV21-1 with TRBJ2-3; the table's D call TRBD2 went unverified against the DNA. TRBV21-1 is classified as a pseudogene. The CDR3 is made up of 19 amino acids.

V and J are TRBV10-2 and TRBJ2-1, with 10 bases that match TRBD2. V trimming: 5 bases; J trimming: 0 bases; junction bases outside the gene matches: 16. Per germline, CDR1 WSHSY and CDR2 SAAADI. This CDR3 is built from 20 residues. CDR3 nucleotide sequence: TGCGCCAGCAGTATGTTAGCGGGAGGCCTGACCATGAGCTCCTACAATGAGCAGTTCTTC. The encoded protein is CASSMLAGGLTMSSYNEQFF.